Detailed here is one T cell receptor (beta chain). The antigen remains undetermined. Primers: 60 Vbeta forward and 13 Jbeta reverse. Profiling relied on immunoSEQ multiplex PCR, and the TCRdb table lists in-frame clones only, not all of them. The data contain under 300,000 clones, 81% of them singletons. This sample stems from a study of cytomegalovirus exposure and HLA in healthy donors. Study findings and constraints: In a later analysis, V- and J-gene trimming of beta chains associated with a DCLRE1C missense variant, replicated independently. By a later analysis, the bulk of CMV-associated TCR beta chains appeared HLA-restricted.

The germline V gene encodes CDR1 MNHEY and CDR2 SVGAGI. V dropped 0 bases and J dropped 2 bases, with 11 bases sitting between them. This CDR3 is 16 amino acids long. The sequence came from a woman in her sixties or seventies in good health and CMV-seropositive. Sequencing used PBMCs. This chain uses TRBV6-5 with TRBJ1-3, with D hard to call. CDR3 DNA: TGTGCCAGCAGTTACTCGACCGGGTTCACTGGAAACACCATATATTTT. It codes for CASSYSTGFTGNTIYF.